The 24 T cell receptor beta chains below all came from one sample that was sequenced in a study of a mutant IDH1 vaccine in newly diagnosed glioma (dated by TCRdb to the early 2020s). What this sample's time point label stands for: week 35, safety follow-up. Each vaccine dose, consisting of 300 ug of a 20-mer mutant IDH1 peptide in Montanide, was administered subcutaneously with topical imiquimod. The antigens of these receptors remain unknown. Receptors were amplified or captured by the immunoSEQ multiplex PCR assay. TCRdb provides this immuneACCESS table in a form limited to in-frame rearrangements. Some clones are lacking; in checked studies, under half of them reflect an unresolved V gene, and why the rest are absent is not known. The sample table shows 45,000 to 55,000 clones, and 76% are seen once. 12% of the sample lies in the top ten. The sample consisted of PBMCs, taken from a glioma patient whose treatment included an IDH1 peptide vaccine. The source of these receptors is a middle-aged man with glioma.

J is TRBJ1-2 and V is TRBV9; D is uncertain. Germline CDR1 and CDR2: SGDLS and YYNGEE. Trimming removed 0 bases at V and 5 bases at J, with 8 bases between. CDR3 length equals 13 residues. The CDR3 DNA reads TGTGCCAGCAGCGTAGGGCAGGAATATGGCTACACCTTC. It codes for CASSVGQEYGYTF.

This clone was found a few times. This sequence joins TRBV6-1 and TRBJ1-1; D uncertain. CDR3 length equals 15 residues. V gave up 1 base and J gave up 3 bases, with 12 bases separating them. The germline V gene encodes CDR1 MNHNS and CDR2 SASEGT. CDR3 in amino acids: CASSEDSGLDTEAFF. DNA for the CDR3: TGTGCCAGCAGTGAAGACAGTGGATTGGACACTGAAGCTTTCTTT.

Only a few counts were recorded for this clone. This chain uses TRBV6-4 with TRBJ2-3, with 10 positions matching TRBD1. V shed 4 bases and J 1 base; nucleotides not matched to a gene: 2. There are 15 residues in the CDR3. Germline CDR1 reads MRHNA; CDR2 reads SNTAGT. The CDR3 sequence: CASSAGTGGTDTQYF. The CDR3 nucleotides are TGTGCCAGCAGTGCCGGGACAGGGGGCACAGATACGCAGTATTTT.

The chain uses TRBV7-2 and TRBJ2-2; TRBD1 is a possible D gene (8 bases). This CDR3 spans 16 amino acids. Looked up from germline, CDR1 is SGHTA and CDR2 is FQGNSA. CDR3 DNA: TGTGCAACAGGGGGGAGGGCGATAGCGAACACCGGGGAGCTGTTTTTT. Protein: CATGGRAIANTGELFF.

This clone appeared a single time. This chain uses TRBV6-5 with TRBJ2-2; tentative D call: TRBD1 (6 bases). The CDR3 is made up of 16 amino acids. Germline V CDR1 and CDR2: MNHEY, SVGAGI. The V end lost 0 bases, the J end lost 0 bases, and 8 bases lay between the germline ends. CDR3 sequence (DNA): TGTGCCAGCAGTTACTCGAGGACAGCGAACACCGGGGAGCTGTTTTTT. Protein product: CASSYSRTANTGELFF.

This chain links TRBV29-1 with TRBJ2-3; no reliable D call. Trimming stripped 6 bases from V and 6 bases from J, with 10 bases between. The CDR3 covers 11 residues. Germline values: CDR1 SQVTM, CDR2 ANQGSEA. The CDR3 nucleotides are TGCAGCGTGACAATGGTCGATACGCAGTATTTT. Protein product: CSVTMVDTQYF.

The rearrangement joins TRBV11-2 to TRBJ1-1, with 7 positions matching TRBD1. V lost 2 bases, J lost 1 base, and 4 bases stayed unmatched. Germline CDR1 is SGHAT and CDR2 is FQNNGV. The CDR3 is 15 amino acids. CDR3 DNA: TGTGCCAGCAGCTTATTGGGACAGCAGAACACTGAAGCTTTCTTT. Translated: CASSLLGQQNTEAFF. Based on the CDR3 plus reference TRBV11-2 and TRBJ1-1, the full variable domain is EAGVAQSPRYKIIEKRQSVAFWCNPISGHATLYWYQQILGQGPKLLIQFQNNGVVDDSQLPKDRFSAERLKGVDSTLKIQPAKLEDSAVYLCASSLLGQQNTEAFFGQGTRLTVV.

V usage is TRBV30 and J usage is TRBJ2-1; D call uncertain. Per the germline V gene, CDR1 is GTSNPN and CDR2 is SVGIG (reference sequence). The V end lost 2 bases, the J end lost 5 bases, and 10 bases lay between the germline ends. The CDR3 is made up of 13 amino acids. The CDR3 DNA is TGTGCCTGGAGTAAGTACGTGAACAATGAGCAGTTCTTC. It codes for CAWSKYVNNEQFF.

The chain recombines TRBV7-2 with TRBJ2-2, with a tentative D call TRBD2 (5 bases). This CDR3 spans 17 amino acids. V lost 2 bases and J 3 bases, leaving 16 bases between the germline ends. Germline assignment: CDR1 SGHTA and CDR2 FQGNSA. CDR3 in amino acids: CASSLPPGSSYTGELFF. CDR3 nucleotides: TGTGCCAGCAGCTTACCTCCGGGAAGTAGCTACACCGGGGAGCTGTTTTTT.

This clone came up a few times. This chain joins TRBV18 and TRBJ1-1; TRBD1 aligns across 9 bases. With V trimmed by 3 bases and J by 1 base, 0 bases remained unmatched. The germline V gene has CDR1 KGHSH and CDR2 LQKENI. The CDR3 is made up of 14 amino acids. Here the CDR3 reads CASSPDRGNTEAFF. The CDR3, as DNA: TGTGCCAGCTCACCGGACAGGGGGAACACTGAAGCTTTCTTT.

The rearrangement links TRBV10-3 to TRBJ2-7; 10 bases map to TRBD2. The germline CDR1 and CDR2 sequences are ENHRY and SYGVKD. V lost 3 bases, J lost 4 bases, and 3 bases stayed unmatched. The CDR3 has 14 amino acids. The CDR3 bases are TGTGCCATCAGTGAAGCGGGAGGGCCATACGAGCAGTACGTC. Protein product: CAISEAGGPYEQYV.

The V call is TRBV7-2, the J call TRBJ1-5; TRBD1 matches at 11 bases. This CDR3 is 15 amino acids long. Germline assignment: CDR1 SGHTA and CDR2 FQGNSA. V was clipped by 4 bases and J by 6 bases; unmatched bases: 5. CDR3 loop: CASSSDRGHFQPQHF. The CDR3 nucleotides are TGTGCCAGCAGCTCGGACAGGGGGCATTTTCAGCCCCAGCATTTT.

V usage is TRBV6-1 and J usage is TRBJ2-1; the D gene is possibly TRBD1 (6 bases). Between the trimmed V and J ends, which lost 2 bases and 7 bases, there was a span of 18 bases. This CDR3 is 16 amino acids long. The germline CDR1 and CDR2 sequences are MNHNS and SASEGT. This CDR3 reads CASSESLGEGTNEQFF. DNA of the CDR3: TGTGCCAGCAGTGAAAGTTTGGGGGAAGGGACAAATGAGCAGTTCTTC.

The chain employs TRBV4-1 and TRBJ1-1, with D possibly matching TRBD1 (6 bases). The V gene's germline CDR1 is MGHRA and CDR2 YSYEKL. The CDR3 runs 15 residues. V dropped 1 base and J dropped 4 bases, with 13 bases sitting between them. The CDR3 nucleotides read TGCGCCAGCAGCCAAGGGCGGGGGGCCGGCACTGAAGCTTTCTTT. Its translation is CASSQGRGAGTEAFF.

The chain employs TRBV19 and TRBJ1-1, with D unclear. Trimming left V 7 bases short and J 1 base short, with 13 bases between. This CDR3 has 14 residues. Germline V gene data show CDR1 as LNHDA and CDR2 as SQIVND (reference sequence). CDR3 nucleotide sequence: TGTGCCAGTACCCGGTCAAGAACGAACACTGAAGCTTTCTTT. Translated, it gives CASTRSRTNTEAFF.

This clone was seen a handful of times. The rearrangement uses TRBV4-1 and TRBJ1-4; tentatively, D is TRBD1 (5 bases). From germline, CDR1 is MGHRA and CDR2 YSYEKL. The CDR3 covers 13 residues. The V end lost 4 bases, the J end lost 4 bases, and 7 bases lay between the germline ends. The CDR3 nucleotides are TGCGCCAGCAGCCTCAGGGTTAATGAAAAACTGTTTTTT. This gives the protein CASSLRVNEKLFF.

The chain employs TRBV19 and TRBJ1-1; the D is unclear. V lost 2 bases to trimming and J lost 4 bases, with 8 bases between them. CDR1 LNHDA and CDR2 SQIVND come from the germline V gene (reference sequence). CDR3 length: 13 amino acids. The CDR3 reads CASSIYPGTEAFF. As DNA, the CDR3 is TGTGCCAGTAGTATATATCCGGGCACTGAAGCTTTCTTT.

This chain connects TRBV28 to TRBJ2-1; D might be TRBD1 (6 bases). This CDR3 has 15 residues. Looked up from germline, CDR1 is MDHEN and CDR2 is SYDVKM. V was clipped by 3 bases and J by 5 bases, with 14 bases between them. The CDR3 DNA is TGTGCCAGCAGTTTCCACCAAGACAGGAACAATGAGCAGTTCTTC. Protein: CASSFHQDRNNEQFF.

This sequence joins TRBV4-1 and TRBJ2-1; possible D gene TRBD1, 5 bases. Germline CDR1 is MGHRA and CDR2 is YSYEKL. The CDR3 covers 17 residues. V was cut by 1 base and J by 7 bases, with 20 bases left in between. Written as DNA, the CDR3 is TGCGCCAGCAGCCAAGCCGTTAAGGGGCTGAATAGAAATGAGCAGTTCTTC. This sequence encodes CASSQAVKGLNRNEQFF.

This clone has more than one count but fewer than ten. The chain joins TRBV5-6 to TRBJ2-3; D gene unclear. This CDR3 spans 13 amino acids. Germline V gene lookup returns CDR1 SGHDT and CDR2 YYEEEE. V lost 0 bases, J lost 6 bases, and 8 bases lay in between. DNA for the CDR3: TGTGCCAGCAGCTTGGAGGGCGCGGATACGCAGTATTTT. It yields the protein CASSLEGADTQYF.

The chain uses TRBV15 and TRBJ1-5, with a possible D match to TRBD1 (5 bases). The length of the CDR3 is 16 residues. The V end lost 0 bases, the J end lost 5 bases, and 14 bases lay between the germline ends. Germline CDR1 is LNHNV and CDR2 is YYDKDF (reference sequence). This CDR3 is CATSRDLQGSDQPQHF. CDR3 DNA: TGTGCCACCAGCAGAGATCTTCAGGGCTCTGATCAGCCCCAGCATTTT. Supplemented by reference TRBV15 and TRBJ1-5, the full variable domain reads DAMVIQNPRYQVTQFGKPVTLSCSQTLNHNVMYWYQQKSSQAPKLLFHYYDKDFNNEADTPDNFQSRRPNTSFCFLDIRSPGLGDTAMYLCATSRDLQGSDQPQHFGDGTRLSIL.

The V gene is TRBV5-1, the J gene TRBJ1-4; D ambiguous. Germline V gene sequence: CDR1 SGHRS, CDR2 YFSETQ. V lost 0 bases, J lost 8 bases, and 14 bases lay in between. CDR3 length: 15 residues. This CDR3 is CASSLGGVVREKLFF. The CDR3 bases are TGCGCCAGCAGCTTGGGCGGGGTCGTAAGGGAAAAACTGTTTTTT. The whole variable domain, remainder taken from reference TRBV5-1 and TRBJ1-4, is KAGVTQTPRYLIKTRGQQVTLSCSPISGHRSVSWYQQTPGQGLQFLFEYFSETQRNKGNFPGRFSGRQFSNSRSEMNVSTLELGDSALYLCASSLGGVVREKLFFGSGTQLSVL.

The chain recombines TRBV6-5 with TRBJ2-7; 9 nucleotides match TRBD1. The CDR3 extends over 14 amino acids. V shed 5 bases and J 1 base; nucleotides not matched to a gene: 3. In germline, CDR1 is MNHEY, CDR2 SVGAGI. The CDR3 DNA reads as TGTGCCAGCAGTCCAGACAGGGGGTCCTACGAGCAGTACTTC. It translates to CASSPDRGSYEQYF.

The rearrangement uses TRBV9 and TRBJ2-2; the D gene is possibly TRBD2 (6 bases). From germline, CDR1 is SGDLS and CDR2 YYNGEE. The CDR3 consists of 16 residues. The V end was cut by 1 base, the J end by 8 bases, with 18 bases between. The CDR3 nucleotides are TGTGCCAGCAGCGTACGCGACGCAGCCGGGGGTGGGGAGCTGTTTTTT. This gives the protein CASSVRDAAGGGELFF.